Shown below are 26 T cell receptor beta chains from a single sample sequenced in a study of CD8 T cells in Susac syndrome. Random hexamers were used to reverse transcribe about 0.5 to 1 ug of RNA. TCRdb re-called the immunoSEQ multiplex PCR reads through MiXCR, storing one row per CDR3 protein. This repertoire shows 90,000 to 150,000 distinct CDR3 sequences, just under 95% found once; its top ten account for approximately 0.093%. The sequencing input was CD4+ T cells from PBMCs. The receptors originated from a human donor with multiple sclerosis.

This chain joins TRBV7-8 and TRBJ1-1, with D unclear. Germline CDR1 SGHVS, CDR2 FQNEAQ. The CDR3 loop spans 12 amino acids. Trimming left V 6 bases short and J 5 bases short, with 10 bases between. CDR3: CASSHSGTEAFF. CDR3 nucleotides: TGTGCCAGCAGTCACTCGGGGACTGAAGCTTTCTTT. Filled out from reference TRBV7-8 and TRBJ1-1, the complete variable domain reads GAGVSQSPRYKVAKRGQDVALRCDPISGHVSLFWYQQALGQGPEFLTYFQNEAQLDKSGLPSDRFFAERPEGSVSTLKIQRTQQEDSAVYLCASSHSGTEAFFGQGTRLTVV.

The CDR3 loop reads CSGGDYEAFF. In nucleotides, the CDR3 is TGCAGTGGGGGGGACTATGAAGCTTTCTTT. The chain uses TRBV20-1 and TRBJ1-1; D possibly corresponds to TRBD1 (5 bases). The CDR3 consists of 10 residues. Looked up from germline, CDR1 is DFQATT and CDR2 is SNEGSKA (reference sequence). V gave up 7 bases and J gave up 7 bases, with 10 bases separating them.

V gene TRBV5-1 combines with J gene TRBJ2-3; 11 nucleotides line up with TRBD2. The germline gives CDR1 SGHRS, CDR2 YFSETQ. The CDR3 has 15 residues. V was pared by 4 bases and J by 0 bases, with 1 base of the junction left unmatched. This chain's CDR3 is CASSRTSGSTDTQYF. Written as DNA, the CDR3 is TGCGCCAGCAGCCGGACTAGCGGGAGCACAGATACGCAGTATTTT.

The V and J genes are TRBV4-3 and TRBJ2-1; maybe TRBD2 (6 bases). Deletions cut 0 bases from V and 7 bases from J, with 10 bases between. CDR3 size: 14 residues. Per the germline V gene, CDR1 is LGHNA and CDR2 is YSLEER. This chain's CDR3 is CASSQDIAGNEQFF. CDR3 in DNA: TGCGCCAGCAGCCAAGATATCGCGGGGAATGAGCAGTTCTTC.

This clonotype occurred a few times. The rearrangement links TRBV12-3 or TRBV12-4 to TRBJ2-7, with D unclear. The CDR3 consists of 12 residues. With 4 bases removed from V and 0 bases from J, the gap between germline ends came to 4 bases. CDR3 nucleotide sequence: TGTGCCAGCAGTTCCGGCTCCTACGAGCAGTACTTC. Its translation: CASSSGSYEQYF.

This clonotype was observed a single time. This chain connects TRBV3-1 to TRBJ1-6, with 8 nucleotides matching TRBD1. The germline gives CDR1 LGHDT, CDR2 YNNKEL (reference sequence). Unmatched junction bases numbered 4, after V lost 0 bases and J lost 6 bases. The CDR3 runs to 16 residues. For the CDR3, the DNA is TGTGCCAGCAGCCAAGATGGGGACAGGATTAATTCACCCCTCCACTTT. Translated, it gives CASSQDGDRINSPLHF. The whole variable domain, filled in from reference TRBV3-1 and TRBJ1-6, reads DTAVSQTPKYLVTQMGNDKSIKCEQNLGHDTMYWYKQDSKKFLKIMFSYNNKELIINETVPNRFSPKSPDKAHLNLHINSLELGDSAVYFCASSQDGDRINSPLHFGNGTRLTVT.

This sequence joins TRBV29-1 and TRBJ1-3; 7 bases are a match to TRBD1. Germline V gene lookup returns CDR1 SQVTM and CDR2 ANQGSEA. The V gene end was trimmed by 8 bases and the J gene end by 2 bases; junction bases not matched to a gene: 12. The length of the CDR3 is 15 residues. The DNA for the CDR3 is TGCAGCACCCAAACGGGACAGTCGACTGGAAACACCATATATTTT. Translation gives CSTQTGQSTGNTIYF.

A single count supports this clonotype. J is TRBJ2-4 and V is TRBV5-4, with TRBD2 as a possible D gene (7 bases). Per germline, CDR1 SGHNT and CDR2 YYREEE (reference sequence). CDR3 length equals 15 residues. Trimming cost V 3 bases and J 3 bases, with 13 bases left between them. CDR3 DNA: TGTGCCAGCAGCTCCGGGGGGCTCCACAAAAACATTCAGTACTTC. As protein: CASSSGGLHKNIQYF.

This chain links TRBV7-2 with TRBJ2-5, with a possible D match to TRBD1 (6 bases). The ends were cut back, 5 bases at V and 11 bases at J, with 12 bases in the middle. CDR3 length: 11 amino acids. Germline values: CDR1 SGHTA, CDR2 FQGNSA. The CDR3 DNA reads TGTGCCAGCAGCCAGGGGCCCCTTCAGTACTTC. Protein sequence: CASSQGPLQYF.

This clonotype has only one observation. One junction end disagrees with the germline gene, perhaps due to a read error. The chain joins TRBV4-2 to TRBJ1-1, with D perhaps TRBD1 (5 bases). CDR3 length: 15 residues. CDR1 and CDR2 (germline): LGHNA, YNFKEQ. The CDR3 loop reads CASSPPGWRGTEVFF. The CDR3 DNA reads as TGTGCCAGCAGCCCCCCAGGGTGGAGGGGAACTGAAGTTTTCTTT.

On this clonotype: At one end, the junction sequence differs from germline, possibly due to a read error. For the CDR3, the DNA is TGTGCCAGCAGTGCTTCGGGACACACTGAAGTTTTCTTT. Amino acid sequence: CASSASGHTEVFF. This chain links TRBV6-1 with TRBJ1-1; a weak D match, TRBD1 (6 bases). CDR1 MNHNS and CDR2 SASEGT come from the germline V gene. The CDR3 runs to 13 residues.

V is TRBV15 and J is TRBJ1-6; D not certain. The CDR3 consists of 17 residues. From germline, CDR1 is LNHNV and CDR2 YYDKDF (reference sequence). Trimming shortened V by 1 base and J by 5 bases, and 15 bases separated the two germline ends. CDR3 DNA sequence: TGTGCCACCAGCAGAGCTCTGCTAGGGCAGAATAATTCACCCCTCCACTTT. Its protein is CATSRALLGQNNSPLHF.

The chain links TRBV5-6 to TRBJ1-3; a possible D gene is TRBD1 (6 bases). Germline values: CDR1 SGHDT, CDR2 YYEEEE. V lost 4 bases and J lost 4, with 18 bases in between. The CDR3 is 16 residues long. This chain's CDR3 is CASSVPGHPQGNTIYF. Written as DNA, the CDR3 is TGTGCCAGCAGCGTACCGGGACATCCCCAGGGAAACACCATATATTTT.

The chain is built from TRBV27 and TRBJ1-1; unclear D gene. The CDR3 runs 14 residues. Germline V gives CDR1 MNHEY, CDR2 SMNVEV (reference sequence). With 5 bases removed from V and 4 bases from J, the gap between germline ends came to 14 bases. CDR3 in amino acids: CASSRSAAGTEAFF. The CDR3 bases are TGTGCCAGCAGTCGGTCAGCGGCCGGCACTGAAGCTTTCTTT.

The chain uses TRBV28 and TRBJ1-2; 8 nucleotides agree with TRBD1. Germline assignment: CDR1 MDHEN and CDR2 SYDVKM. The CDR3 has 14 amino acids. The V gene end was trimmed by 5 bases and the J gene end by 7 bases; junction bases not matched to a gene: 9. CDR3 DNA sequence: TGTGCCAGCAGTCTAACCGGGACAGGTTTTGGCTACACCTTC. The encoded protein is CASSLTGTGFGYTF.

The V call is TRBV10-3, the J call TRBJ2-2, with TRBD1 as a possible D gene (6 bases). Per the germline V gene, CDR1 is ENHRY and CDR2 is SYGVKD. The CDR3 extends over 14 amino acids. V lost 6 bases, J lost 7 bases, and 15 bases lay in between. The CDR3 loop is CAISLSRGSGELFF. The CDR3 region has the DNA TGTGCCATCAGCCTCAGCAGGGGAAGCGGGGAGCTGTTTTTT.

The chain combines TRBV5-1 with TRBJ2-2; 7 positions agree with TRBD1. J lost 2 bases, V lost 4 bases, and 5 bases had no gene match. Germline V gene data show CDR1 as SGHRS and CDR2 as YFSETQ. The CDR3 covers 15 residues. The DNA of the CDR3 is TGCGCCAGCAGCGGGGACAGTCCCAACACCGGGGAGCTGTTTTTT. The encoded protein is CASSGDSPNTGELFF.

The rearrangement uses TRBV3-1 and TRBJ2-1; no clear D. In germline, CDR1 is LGHDT, CDR2 YNNKEL (reference sequence). Trimming shortened V by 4 bases and J by 9 bases, and 22 bases separated the two germline ends. The CDR3 extends over 16 amino acids. The CDR3 region is CASSRNQGTRFVEQFF. The CDR3, as DNA: TGTGCCAGCAGCCGCAACCAAGGAACGCGGTTCGTTGAGCAGTTCTTC.

This chain joins TRBV29-1 and TRBJ1-2; TRBD1 agrees at 7 bases. Germline assignment: CDR1 SQVTM and CDR2 ANQGSEA. This CDR3 region has 13 residues. After removal of 7 bases from V and 1 base from J, the junction contained 6 bases not matched to a gene. The CDR3 DNA reads as TGCAGCGCTTCGACAGGGTTTAACTATGGCTACACCTTC. Its protein product is CSASTGFNYGYTF. Combining the CDR3 with reference TRBV29-1 and TRBJ1-2 gives the whole variable domain SAVISQKPSRDICQRGTSLTIQCQVDSQVTMMFWYRQQPGQSLTLIATANQGSEATYESGFVIDKFPISRPNLTFSTLTVSNMSPEDSSIYLCSASTGFNYGYTFGSGTRLTVV.

V and J are TRBV2 and TRBJ2-1; 11 bases match TRBD2. V lost 4 bases, J lost 7 bases, and 3 bases stayed unmatched. The CDR3 length is 14 residues. Looked up from germline, CDR1 is SNHLY and CDR2 is FYNNEI. The CDR3 reads CASSVAGGPNEQFF. In DNA form, the CDR3 reads TGTGCCAGCAGTGTAGCGGGGGGGCCGAATGAGCAGTTCTTC.

The chain uses TRBV19 and TRBJ2-5; D perhaps matches TRBD2 (5 bases). V lost 0 bases and J lost 4, with 9 bases in between. This CDR3 is 14 amino acids long. Per the germline V gene, CDR1 is LNHDA and CDR2 is SQIVND (reference sequence). The CDR3 DNA follows: TGTGCCAGTAGTATAGATTTGGACTTAGAGACCCAGTACTTC. Protein: CASSIDLDLETQYF.

The chain is built from TRBV20-1 and TRBJ2-4; the D gene is possibly TRBD1 (5 bases). From germline, CDR1 is DFQATT and CDR2 SNEGSKA (reference sequence). This CDR3 is 13 amino acids long. With 1 base removed from V and 8 bases from J, the gap between germline ends came to 12 bases. CDR3 loop: CSARGGSPDIQYF. The CDR3 nucleotides read TGCAGTGCTAGAGGGGGCAGCCCAGACATTCAGTACTTC.

This clonotype was detected a few times. The chain recombines TRBV6-6 with TRBJ1-1; maybe TRBD1 (5 bases). Per the germline V gene, CDR1 is MNHNY and CDR2 is SVGAGI (reference sequence). The CDR3 totals 13 residues. Between the trimmed V and J ends, which lost 2 bases and 7 bases, there was a span of 11 bases. CDR3 bases: TGTGCCAGCAGTTACAAGGGGAGGAGTGAAGCTTTCTTT. Amino acid sequence: CASSYKGRSEAFF.

This rearrangement joins TRBV28 to TRBJ1-5; tentative D call: TRBD1 (6 bases). CDR1 is MDHEN, CDR2 SYDVKM, per germline. Deletions cut 5 bases from V and 4 bases from J, with 12 bases between. The CDR3 contains 14 residues. The DNA for the CDR3 is TGTGCCAGCAGTCCCGGGGGGCAGAATCAGCCCCAGCATTTT. Translation: CASSPGGQNQPQHF.

CDR3 in DNA: TGTGCCAGCAGTGAAGTTAGGGGCTATGGCTACACCTTC. Protein product: CASSEVRGYGYTF. J is TRBJ1-2 and V is TRBV6-1; a possible D gene is TRBD1 (5 bases). V was shortened by 1 base and J by 4 bases, with 7 bases between the two germline ends. CDR3 size: 13 residues. Per germline, CDR1 MNHNS and CDR2 SASEGT.

This clonotype was counted between two and nine times. The germline gene is not matched at one end of the junction; a read error may be the cause. The rearrangement links TRBV5-1 to TRBJ1-1; no reliable D call. The germline CDR1 and CDR2 sequences are SGHRS and YFSETQ. This CDR3 has 14 residues. As DNA, the CDR3 is TGTGCCAGCAGCTTAGGGCAGGTGAACACTGAAGCTTTCTTT. Amino acid sequence: CASSLGQVNTEAFF.